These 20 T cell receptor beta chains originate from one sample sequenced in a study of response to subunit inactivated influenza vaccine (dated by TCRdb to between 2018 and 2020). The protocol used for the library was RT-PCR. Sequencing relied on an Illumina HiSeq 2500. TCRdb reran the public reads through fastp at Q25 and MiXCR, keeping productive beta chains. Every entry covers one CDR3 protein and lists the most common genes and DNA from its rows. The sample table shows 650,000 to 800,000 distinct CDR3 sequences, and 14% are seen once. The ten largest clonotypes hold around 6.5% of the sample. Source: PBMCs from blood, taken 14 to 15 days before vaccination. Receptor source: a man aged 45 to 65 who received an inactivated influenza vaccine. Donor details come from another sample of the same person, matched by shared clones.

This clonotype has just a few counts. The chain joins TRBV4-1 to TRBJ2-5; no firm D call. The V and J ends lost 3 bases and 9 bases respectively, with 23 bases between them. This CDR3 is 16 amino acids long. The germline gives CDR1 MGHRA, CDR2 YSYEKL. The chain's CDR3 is CASSHLLVDLSSAQYF. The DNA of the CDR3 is TGCGCCAGCAGCCACTTGCTTGTCGACTTGTCGTCGGCCCAGTACTTC.

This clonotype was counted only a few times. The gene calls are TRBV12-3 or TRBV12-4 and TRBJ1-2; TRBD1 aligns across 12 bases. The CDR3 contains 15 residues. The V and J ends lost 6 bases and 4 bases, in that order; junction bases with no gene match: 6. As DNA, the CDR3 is TGTGCCAGCAGGGCTCGGGACAGGGGGCTCTATGGCTACACCTTC. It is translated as CASRARDRGLYGYTF.

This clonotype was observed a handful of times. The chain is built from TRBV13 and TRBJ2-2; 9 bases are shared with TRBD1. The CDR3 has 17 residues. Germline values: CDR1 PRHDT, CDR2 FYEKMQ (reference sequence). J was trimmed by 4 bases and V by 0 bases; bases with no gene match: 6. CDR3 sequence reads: CASSLGPGTGITGELFF. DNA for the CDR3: TGTGCCAGCAGCTTAGGCCCCGGGACAGGGATCACCGGGGAGCTGTTTTTT.

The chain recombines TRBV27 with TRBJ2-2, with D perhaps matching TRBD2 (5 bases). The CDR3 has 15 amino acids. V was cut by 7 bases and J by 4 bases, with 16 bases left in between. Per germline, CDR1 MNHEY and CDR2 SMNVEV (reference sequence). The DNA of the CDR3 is TGTGCCAGCAAACGGACGGACTCTTTCACCGGGGAGCTGTTTTTT. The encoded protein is CASKRTDSFTGELFF.

CDR3 nucleotide sequence: TGTGCCAGCAGTTACTCTGGGGTGGCGGGATACTATGGCTACACCTTC. Protein: CASSYSGVAGYYGYTF. V is TRBV6-5 and J is TRBJ1-2; D remains unclear. The length of the CDR3 is 16 residues. V was clipped by 0 bases and J by 3 bases, with 14 bases between them. CDR1 is MNHEY, CDR2 SVGAGI, per germline.

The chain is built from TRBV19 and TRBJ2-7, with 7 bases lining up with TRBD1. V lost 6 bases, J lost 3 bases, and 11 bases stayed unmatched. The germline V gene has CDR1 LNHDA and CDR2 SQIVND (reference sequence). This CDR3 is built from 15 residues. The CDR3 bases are TGTGCCAGTAGCATCACGGGGACAGCGTTCTACGAGCAGTACTTC. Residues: CASSITGTAFYEQYF.

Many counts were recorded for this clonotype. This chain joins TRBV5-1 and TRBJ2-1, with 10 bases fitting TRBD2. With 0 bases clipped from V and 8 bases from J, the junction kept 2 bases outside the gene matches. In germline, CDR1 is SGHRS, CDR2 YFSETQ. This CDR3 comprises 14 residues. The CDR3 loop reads CASSLGTSGDEQFF. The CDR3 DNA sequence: TGCGCCAGCAGCTTGGGGACTAGCGGCGATGAGCAGTTCTTC.

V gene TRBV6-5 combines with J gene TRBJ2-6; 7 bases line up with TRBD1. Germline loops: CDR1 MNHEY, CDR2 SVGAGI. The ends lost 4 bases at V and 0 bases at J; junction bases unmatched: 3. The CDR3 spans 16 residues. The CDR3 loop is CASSSRTGSGANVLTF. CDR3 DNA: TGTGCCAGCAGTTCCCGGACAGGCTCTGGGGCCAACGTCCTGACTTTC.

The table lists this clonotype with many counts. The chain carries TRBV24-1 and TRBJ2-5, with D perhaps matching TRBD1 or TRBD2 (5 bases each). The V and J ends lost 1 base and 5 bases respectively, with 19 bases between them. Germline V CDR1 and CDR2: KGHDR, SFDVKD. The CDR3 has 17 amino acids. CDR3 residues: CATSDFPPRGSRETQYF. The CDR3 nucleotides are TGTGCCACCAGTGATTTTCCCCCCCGGGGCAGTCGGGAGACCCAGTACTTC.

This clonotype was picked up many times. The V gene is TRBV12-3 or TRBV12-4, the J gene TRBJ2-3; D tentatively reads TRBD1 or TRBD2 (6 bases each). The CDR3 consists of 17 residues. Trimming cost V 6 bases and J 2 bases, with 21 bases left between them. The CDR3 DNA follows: TGTGCCAGCAGCCACAGGGCTATCGCGGGATTCACAGATACGCAGTATTTT. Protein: CASSHRAIAGFTDTQYF.

The CDR3 is CASSQGPPGTEAFF. In DNA form, the CDR3 reads TGCGCCAGCAGCCAAGGCCCCCCTGGTACTGAAGCTTTCTTT. The chain recombines TRBV4-3 with TRBJ1-1; D is unresolved. CDR3 length: 14 amino acids. Trimming took off 1 base at V and 5 bases at J, with 11 bases between the two ends. The V gene's germline CDR1 is LGHNA and CDR2 YSLEER.

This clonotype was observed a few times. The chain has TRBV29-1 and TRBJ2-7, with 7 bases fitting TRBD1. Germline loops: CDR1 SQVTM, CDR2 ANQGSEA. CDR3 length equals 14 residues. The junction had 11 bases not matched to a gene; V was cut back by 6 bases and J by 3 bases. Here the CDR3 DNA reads TGCAGCGTCCGAAGGACAGGACGAGACTACGAGCAGTACTTC. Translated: CSVRRTGRDYEQYF.

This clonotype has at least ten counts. The CDR3 spells CSVASLGQPQHF. The CDR3 DNA follows: TGCAGCGTTGCGTCCTTGGGGCAGCCCCAGCATTTT. The chain couples TRBV29-1 to TRBJ1-5; no clear D. There are 12 residues in the CDR3. CDR1 and CDR2 from the germline V gene are SQVTM and ANQGSEA. V was pared by 4 bases and J by 7 bases, with 11 bases between.

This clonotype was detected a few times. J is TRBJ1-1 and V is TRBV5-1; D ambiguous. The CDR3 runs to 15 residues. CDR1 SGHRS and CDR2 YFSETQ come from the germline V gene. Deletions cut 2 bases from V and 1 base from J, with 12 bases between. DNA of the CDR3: TGCGCCAGCAGCTTAACTCCGGGTAAGAACACTGAAGCTTTCTTT. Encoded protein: CASSLTPGKNTEAFF.

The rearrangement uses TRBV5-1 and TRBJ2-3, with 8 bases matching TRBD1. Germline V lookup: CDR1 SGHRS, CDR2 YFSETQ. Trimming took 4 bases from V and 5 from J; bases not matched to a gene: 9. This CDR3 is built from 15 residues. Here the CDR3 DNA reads TGCGCCAGCAGCCCGGAGACAGGGGCGGTAGATACGCAGTATTTT. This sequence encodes CASSPETGAVDTQYF. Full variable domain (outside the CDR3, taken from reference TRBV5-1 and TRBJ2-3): KAGVTQTPRYLIKTRGQQVTLSCSPISGHRSVSWYQQTPGQGLQFLFEYFSETQRNKGNFPGRFSGRQFSNSRSEMNVSTLELGDSALYLCASSPETGAVDTQYFGPGTRLTVL.

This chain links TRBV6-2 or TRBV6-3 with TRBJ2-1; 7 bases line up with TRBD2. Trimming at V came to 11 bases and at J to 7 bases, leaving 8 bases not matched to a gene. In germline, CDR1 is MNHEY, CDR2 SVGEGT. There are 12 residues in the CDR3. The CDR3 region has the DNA TGTGCCGCGGGGGTCAGTGGGAATGAGCAGTTCTTC. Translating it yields CAAGVSGNEQFF.

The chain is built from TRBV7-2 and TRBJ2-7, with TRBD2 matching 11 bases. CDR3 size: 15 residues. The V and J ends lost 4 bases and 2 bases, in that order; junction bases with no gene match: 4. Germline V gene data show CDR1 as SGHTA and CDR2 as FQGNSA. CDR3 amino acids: CASSSTSGTTYEQYF. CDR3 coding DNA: TGTGCCAGCAGCTCGACTAGCGGGACTACCTACGAGCAGTACTTC.

CDR3 nucleotides: TGCAGTGCTAGAGAACCGGGACTAGCGACCTACGAGCAGTACTTC. Translation: CSAREPGLATYEQYF. The J gene is TRBJ2-7, the V gene TRBV20-1; 10 nucleotides match TRBD2. The V segment lost 0 bases and the J segment 2 bases; nucleotides outside the gene matches: 4. CDR1 and CDR2 from the germline V gene are DFQATT and SNEGSKA (reference sequence). This CDR3 is built from 15 residues.

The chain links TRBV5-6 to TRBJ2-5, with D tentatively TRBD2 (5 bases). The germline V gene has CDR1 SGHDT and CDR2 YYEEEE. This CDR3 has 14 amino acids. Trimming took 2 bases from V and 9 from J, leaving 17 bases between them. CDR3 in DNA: TGTGCCAGCAGCTTTGGGCTAGCTTCTTCTCCCCAGTACTTC. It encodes CASSFGLASSPQYF.

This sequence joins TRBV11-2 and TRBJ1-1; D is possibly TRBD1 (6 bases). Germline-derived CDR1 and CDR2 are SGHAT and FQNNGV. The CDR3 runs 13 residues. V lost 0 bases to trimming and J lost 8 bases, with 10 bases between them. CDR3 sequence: CASSLEIQGEAFF. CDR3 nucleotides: TGTGCCAGCAGCTTAGAAATCCAGGGGGAAGCTTTCTTT.